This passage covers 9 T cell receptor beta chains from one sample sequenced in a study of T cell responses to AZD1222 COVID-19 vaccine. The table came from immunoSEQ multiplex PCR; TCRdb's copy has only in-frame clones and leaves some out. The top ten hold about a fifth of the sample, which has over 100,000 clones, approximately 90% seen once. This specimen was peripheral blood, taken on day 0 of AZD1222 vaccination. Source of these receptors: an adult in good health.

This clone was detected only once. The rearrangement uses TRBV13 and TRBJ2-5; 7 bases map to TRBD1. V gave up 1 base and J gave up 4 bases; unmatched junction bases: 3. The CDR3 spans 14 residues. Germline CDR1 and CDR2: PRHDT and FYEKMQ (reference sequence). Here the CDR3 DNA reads TGTGCCAGCAGCTTAGCTGGACAGGTAGAGACCCAGTACTTC. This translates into CASSLAGQVETQYF.

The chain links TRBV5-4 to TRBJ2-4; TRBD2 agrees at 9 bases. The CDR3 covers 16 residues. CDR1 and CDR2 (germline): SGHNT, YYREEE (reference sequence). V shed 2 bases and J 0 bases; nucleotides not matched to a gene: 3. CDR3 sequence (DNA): TGTGCCAGCAGCTTACCTAGCGGGGCAGCCAAAAACATTCAGTACTTC. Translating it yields CASSLPSGAAKNIQYF.

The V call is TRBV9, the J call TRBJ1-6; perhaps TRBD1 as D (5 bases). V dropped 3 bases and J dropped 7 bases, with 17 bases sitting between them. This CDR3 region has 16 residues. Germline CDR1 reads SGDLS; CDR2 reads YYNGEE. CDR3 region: CASSDGVGAVNSPLHF. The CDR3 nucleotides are TGTGCCAGCAGCGATGGCGTCGGGGCAGTGAATTCACCCCTCCACTTT.

The CDR3 DNA sequence: TGTGCCAGCAGCGTAGCTAGCGGGGGAGGGAATGAGCAGTTCTTC. This translates into CASSVASGGGNEQFF. This sequence joins TRBV9 and TRBJ2-1, with TRBD2 identical over 10 bases. This CDR3 contains 15 residues. V shed 0 bases, J shed 7 bases, and the junction held 4 bases outside the gene matches. Germline CDR1 reads SGDLS; CDR2 reads YYNGEE. The complete variable domain, with remaining parts taken from reference TRBV9 and TRBJ2-1, reads DSGVTQTPKHLITATGQRVTLRCSPRSGDLSVYWYQQSLDQGLQFLIQYYNGEERAKGNILERFSAQQFPDLHSELNLSSLELGDSALYFCASSVASGGGNEQFFGPGTRLTVL.

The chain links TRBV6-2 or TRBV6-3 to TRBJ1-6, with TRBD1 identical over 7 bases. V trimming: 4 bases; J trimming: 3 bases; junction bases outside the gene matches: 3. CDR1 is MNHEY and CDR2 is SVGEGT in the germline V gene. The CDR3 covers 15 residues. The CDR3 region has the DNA TGTGCCAGCAGTTCCGGACAGGTCTATAATTCACCCCTCCACTTT. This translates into CASSSGQVYNSPLHF.

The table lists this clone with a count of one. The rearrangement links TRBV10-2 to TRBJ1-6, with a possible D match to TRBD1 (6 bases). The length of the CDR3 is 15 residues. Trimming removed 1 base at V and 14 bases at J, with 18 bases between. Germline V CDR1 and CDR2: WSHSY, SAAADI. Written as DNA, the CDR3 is TGCGCCAGCAGTGAGTTTACAGGGCTTCTAGGGGCCCTCCACTTT. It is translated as CASSEFTGLLGALHF.

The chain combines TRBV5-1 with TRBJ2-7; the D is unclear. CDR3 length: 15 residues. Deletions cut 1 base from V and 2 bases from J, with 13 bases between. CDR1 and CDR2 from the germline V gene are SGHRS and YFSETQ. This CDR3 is CASSLIPGQTYEQYF. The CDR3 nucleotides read TGCGCCAGCAGCTTGATTCCAGGTCAGACCTACGAGCAGTACTTC.

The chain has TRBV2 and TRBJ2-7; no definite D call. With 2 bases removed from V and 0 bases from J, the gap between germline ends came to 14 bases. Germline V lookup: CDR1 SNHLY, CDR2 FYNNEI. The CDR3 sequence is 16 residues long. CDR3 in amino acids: CASSELNPASSYEQYF. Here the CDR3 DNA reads TGTGCCAGCAGTGAATTAAATCCAGCGAGCTCCTACGAGCAGTACTTC.

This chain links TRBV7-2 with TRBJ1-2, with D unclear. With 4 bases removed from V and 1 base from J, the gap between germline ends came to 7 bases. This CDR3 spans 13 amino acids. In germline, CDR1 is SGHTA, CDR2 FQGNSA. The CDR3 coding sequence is TGTGCCAGCAGCTCGGTCATTAACTATGGCTACACCTTC. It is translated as CASSSVINYGYTF.